This entry features one T cell receptor (beta chain) sequence. This specimen belongs to a study of blood T cell repertoires in COVID-19. Sequencing was performed with immunoSEQ multiplex PCR; in TCRdb, only in-frame clones are kept and a portion is missing. The table has a few hundred thousand clones, around 84% seen once; the top ten hold roughly 4%. The CDR3 consists of 11 residues. The V gene lost 8 bases and the J gene lost 5 bases, with 8 bases spanning the gap. The germline V gene has CDR1 SNHLY and CDR2 FYNNEI. Cohort allocation depended upon clinical history that participants reported. The chain employs TRBV2 and TRBJ2-3; D unresolved. Sequences were obtained from PBMCs or T cells enriched from blood (not recorded which). The clonotype comes from a man aged 25-45 years with acute COVID-19. CDR3 residues: CASGQGDTQYF. CDR3 bases: TGTGCCAGCGGGCAAGGAGATACGCAGTATTTT.